Below are 11 T cell receptor beta chains sequenced from a single sample in a study of blood T cell repertoires in COVID-19. Measured with immunoSEQ multiplex PCR; TCRdb has only the in-frame clones, and not every one. The sample consists of a few hundred thousand clones, approximately 86% of them appearing once. The material sequenced was peripheral blood. The receptors were gathered from a woman aged 18-29 years with acute or convalescent COVID-19.

CDR3: CASSYQGLIPTEAFF. In nucleotides, the CDR3 is TGTGCCAGCAGTTACCAGGGGCTTATCCCCACTGAAGCTTTCTTT. The genes are TRBV6-2 or TRBV6-3 and TRBJ1-1, with D possibly being TRBD1 (6 bases). The germline V gene encodes CDR1 MNHEY and CDR2 SVGEGT. The CDR3 contains 15 residues. Trimming left V 2 bases short and J 4 bases short, with 14 bases between.

The V call is TRBV28, the J call TRBJ2-1; 7 positions agree with TRBD2. With 7 bases clipped from V and 5 bases from J, the junction kept 11 bases outside the gene matches. The CDR3 spans 15 residues. The germline V gene has CDR1 MDHEN and CDR2 SYDVKM. The CDR3 DNA reads TGTGCCAGCAAGATCTCTAGCGGTGGGGACAATGAGCAGTTCTTC. It encodes CASKISSGGDNEQFF.

V usage is TRBV27 and J usage is TRBJ1-1, with D possibly TRBD1 on 6 matching bases. Germline assignment: CDR1 MNHEY and CDR2 SMNVEV (reference sequence). This CDR3 has 13 amino acids. V was clipped by 5 bases and J by 7 bases, with 14 bases between them. CDR3 nucleotides: TGTGCCAGCAGTACCCTAACAGGGATTGAAGCTTTCTTT. It is translated as CASSTLTGIEAFF.

The chain employs TRBV7-9 and TRBJ2-1, with D uncertain. This CDR3 is 12 amino acids long. Germline loops: CDR1 SEHNR, CDR2 FQNEAQ (reference sequence). The V end was cut by 5 bases, the J end by 10 bases, with 12 bases between. Here the CDR3 reads CASSQLNAEQFF. The CDR3 bases are TGTGCCAGCAGCCAACTGAATGCGGAGCAGTTCTTC.

This chain links TRBV6-5 with TRBJ2-1, with a possible D match to TRBD2 (6 bases). This CDR3 has 13 amino acids. Germline V lookup: CDR1 MNHEY, CDR2 SVGAGI. V lost 10 bases and J 3 bases, leaving 13 bases between the germline ends. The CDR3 is CATQTSYYNEQFF. The CDR3, as DNA: TGTGCCACCCAGACTAGTTACTACAATGAGCAGTTCTTC.

This clone was counted once. The rearrangement links TRBV27 to TRBJ2-6; 7 bases agree with TRBD2. CDR3 length: 19 amino acids. Germline V lookup: CDR1 MNHEY, CDR2 SMNVEV (reference sequence). Losses at the gene ends were 5 bases for V and 2 bases for J; bases not matched to a gene: 15. DNA for the CDR3: TGTGCCAGCAGTGGGAACATGGGGAGGGAGAGGGCTGGGGCCAACGTCCTGACTTTC. Translation: CASSGNMGRERAGANVLTF. Variable domain in full (rest from reference TRBV27 and TRBJ2-6): EAQVTQNPRYLITVTGKKLTVTCSQNMNHEYMSWYRQDPGLGLRQIYYSMNVEVTDKGDVPEGYKVSRKEKRNFPLILESPSPNQTSLYFCASSGNMGRERAGANVLTFGAGSRLTVL.

The genes are TRBV2 and TRBJ1-6, with 10 positions matching TRBD1. V was pared by 6 bases and J by 7 bases, with 0 bases of the junction left unmatched. In germline, CDR1 is SNHLY, CDR2 FYNNEI. The CDR3 covers 13 residues. The CDR3 sequence is CASRDRGNSPLHF. The DNA of the CDR3 is TGTGCCAGCAGGGACAGGGGGAATTCACCCCTCCACTTT.

The chain uses TRBV5-1 and TRBJ2-7; perhaps TRBD2 as D (5 bases). The CDR3 is made up of 15 amino acids. Germline CDR1 and CDR2: SGHRS and YFSETQ. V was pared by 4 bases and J by 3 bases, with 17 bases between. For the CDR3, the DNA is TGCGCCAGCAGCGGACTTTCGGCTATGAGCTACGAGCAGTACTTC. This gives the protein CASSGLSAMSYEQYF.

CDR3 loop: CASSDRGQETQYF. CDR3 coding DNA: TGTGCCAGCAGTGACAGGGGGCAAGAGACCCAGTACTTC. The chain couples TRBV6-1 to TRBJ2-5; 7 positions agree with TRBD1. After removal of 3 bases from V and 2 bases from J, the junction contained 0 bases not matched to a gene. The CDR3 is made up of 13 amino acids. Germline-derived CDR1 and CDR2 are MNHNS and SASEGT.

This chain connects TRBV7-2 to TRBJ2-1; 9 bases map to TRBD1. After removal of 6 bases from V and 5 bases from J, the junction contained 8 bases not matched to a gene. The length of the CDR3 is 15 residues. Looked up from germline, CDR1 is SGHTA and CDR2 is FQGNSA. The CDR3 DNA is TGTGCCAGCAGATCCCCGGGACAGGGCAACAATGAGCAGTTCTTC. Translated: CASRSPGQGNNEQFF.

The chain joins TRBV6-6 to TRBJ2-1; D is possibly TRBD2 (5 bases). Trimming took 4 bases from V and 6 from J, leaving 10 bases between them. There are 13 residues in the CDR3. CDR1 and CDR2 (germline): MNHNY, SVGAGI (reference sequence). DNA of the CDR3: TGTGCCAGCAGTTTTACTAGTGTCAATGAGCAGTTCTTC. Translated: CASSFTSVNEQFF.